The rows below give T cell receptor beta chains drawn from one sample of a study of post-analysis software for immune sequencing data. MiXCR, run by TCRdb on the PCR reads, gives a single entry per CDR3 protein. The sample has around 190,000 distinct CDR3 sequences, around 30% seen once. Input material: blood. These receptors all come from a girl aged 2-17 years with multiple sclerosis. Both conserved end residues are part of each CDR3. Each record gives: J gene, clone size, V gene, D gene, CDR3 protein, CDR3 DNA. D genes are given only for firm matches. Clone size is stated in some rows and not others, as once, few, many or a class when expanded.

>TRBJ2-7|NA|TRBV28|NA
CASRPSPYEQYF
TGTGCCAGCAGACCAAGCCCCTACGAGCAGTACTTC
>TRBJ2-1|few|TRBV5-1|NA
CASQSSYNEQFF
TGCGCCAGCCAAAGCTCCTACAATGAGCAGTTCTTC
>TRBJ1-2|many|TRBV4-1|NA
CASSLYQGSYWGYTF
TGCGCCAGCAGCCTTTACCAAGGGTCCTATTGGGGCTACACCTTC
>TRBJ2-5|few|TRBV7-2|NA
CASRGTETQYF
TGTGCCAGCAGGGGGACGGAGACCCAGTACTTC
>TRBJ1-5|few|TRBV19|TRBD1
CAGGTAGRNQPQHF
TGTGCCGGGGGGACAGCCGGGCGCAATCAGCCCCAGCATTTT
>TRBJ1-2|NA|TRBV30|TRBD1
CAWSDRGDYGYTF
TGTGCCTGGAGTGACAGGGGAGACTATGGCTACACCTTC
>TRBJ2-5|many|TRBV4-1|NA
CASSQAIGVSPEETQYF
TGCGCCAGCAGCCAAGCTATCGGGGTAAGCCCAGAAGAGACCCAGTACTTC
>TRBJ1-2|NA|TRBV27|NA
CASSSSGEIYGHTF
TGTGCCAGCAGTTCCTCCGGGGAGATCTATGGCCACACCTTC
>TRBJ1-6|NA|TRBV5-1|TRBD1
CASSGGQGRGAPLHF
TGCGCCAGCAGCGGCGGACAGGGGCGAGGAGCACCCCTCCACTTT
>TRBJ1-2|few|TRBV14|TRBD1
CASSQAGGDRGYGYTF
TGTGCCAGCAGCCAAGCAGGCGGGGACAGGGGCTATGGCTACACCTTC
>TRBJ2-3|few|TRBV20-1|NA
CSASGRGLRTDTQYF
TGCAGTGCTAGCGGGCGGGGCCTCCGCACAGATACGCAGTATTTT
>TRBJ2-7|few|TRBV5-6|TRBD2
CASSSGTSGSWFDEQYF
TGTGCCAGCAGCTCAGGGACTAGCGGGAGCTGGTTTGACGAGCAGTACTTC
>TRBJ2-7|many|TRBV6-5|TRBD2
CASSLRGGNEQYF
TGTGCCAGCAGTCTGCGCGGGGGGAACGAGCAGTACTTC
>TRBJ2-7|NA|TRBV27|NA
CASRPDRSAYEQYF
TGTGCCAGCAGGCCCGACAGGTCCGCCTACGAGCAGTACTTC
>TRBJ1-6|NA|TRBV4-1|NA
CASSQDSRQGNSPLHF
TGCGCCAGCAGCCAAGATAGCAGGCAGGGAAATTCACCCCTCCACTTT
>TRBJ2-7|many|TRBV14|NA
CASSHLGDGYEQYF
TGTGCCAGCAGCCATCTCGGAGATGGCTACGAGCAGTACTTC
>TRBJ2-1|once|TRBV5-6|NA
CASSLGMEQGWYNEQFF
TGTGCCAGCAGCTTGGGAATGGAGCAGGGATGGTACAATGAGCAGTTCTTC
>TRBJ2-7|many|TRBV5-1|NA
CASSLPTDEQYF
TGCGCCAGCAGCCTCCCGACGGACGAGCAGTACTTC
>TRBJ2-2|NA|TRBV20-1|TRBD2
CSARPLAGVHTGELFF
TGCAGTGCTAGGCCACTAGCGGGAGTCCACACCGGGGAGCTGTTTTTT
>TRBJ2-3|many|TRBV4-1|TRBD2
CASSQPLAGARDTQYF
TGCGCCAGCAGCCAGCCACTAGCGGGAGCTAGGGATACGCAGTATTTT
>TRBJ2-5|NA|TRBV20-1|NA
CSAKPQETQYF
TGCAGTGCTAAACCGCAAGAGACCCAGTACTTC
>TRBJ1-5|NA|TRBV28|NA
CASTGQSNQPQHF
TGTGCCAGCACCGGGCAGAGCAATCAGCCCCAGCATTTT
>TRBJ2-3|many|TRBV10-2|NA
CASRPTGRASTDTQYF
TGCGCCAGCAGACCCACTGGGAGAGCGAGCACAGATACGCAGTATTTT
>TRBJ2-7|many|TRBV6-1|NA
CASSEGYSYEQYF
TGTGCCAGCAGTGAAGGGTACTCCTACGAGCAGTACTTC
>TRBJ2-5|many|TRBV6-5|NA
CASSYSEGTQYF
TGTGCCAGCAGTTACTCGGAGGGGACCCAGTACTTC
>TRBJ2-5|many|TRBV10-3|TRBD2
CAISDPRRGTQETQYF
TGTGCCATCAGTGACCCGAGGCGGGGGACCCAAGAGACCCAGTACTTC
>TRBJ2-5|NA|TRBV12-3/TRBV12-4|NA
CASSETRTAQETQYF
TGTGCCAGCAGTGAGACCCGGACCGCCCAAGAGACCCAGTACTTC
>TRBJ1-2|NA|TRBV18|NA
CASSHDRNSNYSYTF
TGTGCCAGCTCCCACGACAGGAACTCTAACTATAGCTACACCTTC
>TRBJ2-7|few|TRBV5-1|TRBD1
CASSLTGVYEQYF
TGCGCCAGCAGCTTGACAGGGGTCTACGAGCAGTACTTC
>TRBJ2-5|many|TRBV29-1|TRBD2
CSVGLAGAVGETQYF
TGCAGCGTTGGACTAGCGGGAGCGGTTGGGGAGACCCAGTACTTC
>TRBJ2-5|many|TRBV3-1|NA
CASVWGNQETQYF
TGTGCCAGCGTCTGGGGGAACCAAGAGACCCAGTACTTC
>TRBJ2-7|NA|TRBV29-1|TRBD2
CSVAGGLAGGYEQYF
TGCAGCGTTGCGGGGGGACTAGCGGGAGGTTACGAGCAGTACTTC
>TRBJ1-2|NA|TRBV11-3|NA
CASSRALGTSRGPFRTGYTF
TGTGCCAGCAGCCGAGCACTGGGGACTTCTCGGGGGCCTTTTCGTACGGGCTACACCTTC
>TRBJ1-2|NA|TRBV3-1|NA
CASSQLPSLSNYGYTF
TGTGCCAGCAGCCAACTTCCATCACTAAGTAACTATGGCTACACCTTC
>TRBJ2-1|once|TRBV25-1|TRBD2
CASSDSLAGGWNEQFF
TGTGCCAGCAGTGACTCTCTAGCGGGAGGCTGGAATGAGCAGTTCTTC
>TRBJ1-2|NA|TRBV25-1|TRBD1
CASIPFSRGQGDYGYTF
TGTGCCAGCATCCCATTCTCCCGGGGACAGGGCGACTATGGCTACACCTTC
>TRBJ1-1|NA|TRBV3-1|NA
CASSQGQGGTEAFF
TGTGCCAGCAGCCAAGGGCAGGGTGGGACTGAAGCTTTCTTT
>TRBJ1-1|few|TRBV25-1|NA
CASSEYMREEAFF
TGTGCCAGCAGTGAATACATGCGAGAAGAAGCTTTCTTT
>TRBJ2-1|many|TRBV28|NA
CASTPDQYNEQFF
TGTGCCAGCACCCCGGACCAATACAATGAGCAGTTCTTC
>TRBJ2-3|NA|TRBV7-8|NA
CGSSPDQAWISDTQYF
TGTGGCAGCAGCCCGGACCAGGCTTGGATTTCAGATACGCAGTATTTT
>TRBJ1-2|many|TRBV29-1|NA
CSVEGGSNYGYTF
TGCAGCGTTGAAGGGGGCTCTAACTATGGCTACACCTTC
>TRBJ2-7|NA|TRBV4-2|NA
CASSQDSGDPYEQYF
TGTGCCAGCAGCCAAGATTCGGGGGACCCCTACGAGCAGTACTTC
>TRBJ2-1|NA|TRBV5-1|NA
CASSSPARNEQFF
TGCGCCAGCAGCTCCCCGGCCCGAAATGAGCAGTTCTTC
>TRBJ1-2|NA|TRBV12-3/TRBV12-4|NA
CASSLAGVYYGYTF
TGTGCCAGCAGTTTAGCGGGAGTCTACTATGGCTACACCTTC
>TRBJ2-1|few|TRBV20-1|TRBD2
CSATPGLAGGLYEQFF
TGCAGTGCTACCCCGGGACTAGCGGGAGGGCTGTATGAGCAGTTCTTC
>TRBJ1-1|once|TRBV27|TRBD1
CASNPRPGGIRVRAFF
TGTGCCAGCAACCCGAGGCCAGGGGGAATTCGGGTCCGAGCTTTCTTT
>TRBJ2-2|few|TRBV4-1|NA
CASSGPLGTGEPFF
TGCGCCAGCAGCGGCCCCCTGGGCACCGGGGAGCCGTTTTTT
>TRBJ1-1|NA|TRBV4-1|NA
CASSHRDISEAFF
TGCGCCAGCAGCCACCGGGACATCTCTGAAGCTTTCTTT
>TRBJ1-1|NA|TRBV6-1|TRBD1
CASSDREEEAFF
TGTGCCAGCAGCGACAGGGAAGAGGAAGCTTTCTTT
>TRBJ1-4|NA|TRBV30|NA
CAWNTSPYGVLFF
TGTGCCTGGAATACGTCCCCGTATGGAGTGCTGTTTTTT